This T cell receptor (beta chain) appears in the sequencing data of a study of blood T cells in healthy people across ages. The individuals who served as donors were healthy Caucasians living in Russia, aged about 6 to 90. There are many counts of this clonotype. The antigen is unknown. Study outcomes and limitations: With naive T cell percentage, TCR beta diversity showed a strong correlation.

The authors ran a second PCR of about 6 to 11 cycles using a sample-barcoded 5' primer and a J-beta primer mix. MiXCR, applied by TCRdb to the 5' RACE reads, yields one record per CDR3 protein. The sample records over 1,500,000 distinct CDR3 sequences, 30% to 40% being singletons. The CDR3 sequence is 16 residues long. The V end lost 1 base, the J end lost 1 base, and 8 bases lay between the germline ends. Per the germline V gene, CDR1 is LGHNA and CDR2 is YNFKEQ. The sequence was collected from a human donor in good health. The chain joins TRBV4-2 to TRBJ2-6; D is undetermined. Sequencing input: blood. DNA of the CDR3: TGTGCCAGCAGCCAAGGCGGCTCGTCTGGGGCCAACGTCCTGACTTTC. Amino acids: CASSQGGSSGANVLTF.